These 20 T cell receptor beta chains were all obtained from the same sample, sequenced in a study of blood T cells in healthy people across ages. Next came a second PCR, run for about 7 to 12 cycles, which used a sample-barcoded 5' primer along with a J-beta primer mix. TCRdb processed the 5' RACE reads anew with MiXCR; each CDR3 protein has one entry. The sample has 550,000 to 600,000 distinct CDR3 sequences, 27% seen once; the top ten hold approximately 17%. The sample comprised blood. The source is a woman aged 70-85 years in good health.

The chain uses TRBV27 and TRBJ2-7, with D uncertain. Deletions cut 4 bases from V and 0 bases from J, with 7 bases between. The CDR3 is made up of 13 amino acids. CDR1 is MNHEY and CDR2 is SMNVEV in the germline V gene (reference sequence). In DNA form, the CDR3 reads TGTGCCAGCAGTTCGGTTAGCTCCTACGAGCAGTACTTC. Translated: CASSSVSSYEQYF.

The rearrangement links TRBV12-3 or TRBV12-4 to TRBJ2-3; D possibly corresponds to TRBD2 (6 bases). Between the trimmed V and J ends, which lost 6 bases and 4 bases, there was a span of 20 bases. There are 16 residues in the CDR3. The CDR3 loop is CASSSRGAYLADTQYF. CDR3 DNA: TGTGCCAGCAGCTCCCGCGGGGCCTATTTGGCAGATACGCAGTATTTT.

This chain uses TRBV18 with TRBJ2-1; TRBD2 agrees at 9 bases. Germline V lookup: CDR1 KGHSH, CDR2 LQKENI. The V gene end was trimmed by 2 bases and the J gene end by 2 bases; junction bases not matched to a gene: 4. This CDR3 spans 16 amino acids. The CDR3 here is CASSPTSGPAYNEQFF. Here the CDR3 DNA reads TGTGCCAGCTCACCAACTAGCGGGCCGGCCTACAATGAGCAGTTCTTC.

This clonotype was seen more than once but under ten times. The rearrangement joins TRBV4-2 to TRBJ2-5, with 10 positions matching TRBD1. V trimming: 5 bases; J trimming: 4 bases; junction bases outside the gene matches: 7. Germline assignment: CDR1 LGHNA and CDR2 YNFKEQ. The CDR3 is made up of 15 amino acids. CDR3 nucleotide sequence: TGTGCCAGCAGCTCCCGGGACAGGGGTGGAGAGACCCAGTACTTC. Residues: CASSSRDRGGETQYF.

This rearrangement joins TRBV7-2 to TRBJ2-7; D is uncertain. The V gene's germline CDR1 is SGHTA and CDR2 FQGNSA. Trimming cost V 4 bases and J 2 bases, with 15 bases left between them. This CDR3 is built from 15 residues. The CDR3 sequence is CASSSGVTDPYEQYF. The CDR3 DNA reads TGTGCCAGCAGCTCGGGCGTGACGGACCCCTACGAGCAGTACTTC.

This chain connects TRBV11-2 to TRBJ1-4; D perhaps matches TRBD1 (6 bases). CDR3 length equals 19 residues. Germline CDR1 and CDR2: SGHAT and FQNNGV. Trimming pared 1 base from V and 0 bases from J, leaving 18 bases between. The CDR3 DNA reads TGTGCCAGCAGCTTAGTAGCGGGACACCCCAAGGCAACTAATGAAAAACTGTTTTTT. Translation gives CASSLVAGHPKATNEKLFF.

The chain joins TRBV11-3 to TRBJ2-3, with TRBD2 matching 8 bases. CDR3 length: 16 residues. Losses at the gene ends were 4 bases for V and 2 bases for J; bases not matched to a gene: 8. CDR1 is SGHNT and CDR2 is YENEEA in the germline V gene. CDR3 nucleotides: TGTGCCAGCAGCTCGCGGGGGGACCCAGTCACAGATACGCAGTATTTT. Protein: CASSSRGDPVTDTQYF.

This clonotype has a handful of counts. This chain's CDR3 is CSATKRDTGGYTF. DNA for the CDR3: TGCAGTGCTACTAAAAGAGACACTGGGGGCTACACCTTC. The chain has TRBV20-1 and TRBJ1-2; D is unclear. CDR3 size: 13 residues. Germline CDR1 DFQATT, CDR2 SNEGSKA (reference sequence). V was clipped by 4 bases and J by 8 bases, with 17 bases between them.

The chain is built from TRBV5-1 and TRBJ2-5; D is unclear. Between the trimmed V and J ends, which lost 0 bases and 5 bases, there was a span of 11 bases. The CDR3 contains 14 residues. Looked up from germline, CDR1 is SGHRS and CDR2 is YFSETQ. The CDR3 bases are TGCGCCAGCAGCTTGGCTCAAATCGGGGAGACCCAGTACTTC. Translation: CASSLAQIGETQYF.

The chain joins TRBV29-1 to TRBJ2-3; D possibly corresponds to TRBD1 (6 bases). The CDR3 consists of 14 residues. Trimming stripped 3 bases from V and 0 bases from J, with 10 bases between. Germline-derived CDR1 and CDR2 are SQVTM and ANQGSEA. As DNA, the CDR3 is TGCAGCGTTGATGGGGGCGGAAGCACAGATACGCAGTATTTT. Protein: CSVDGGGSTDTQYF.

On this clonotype: An end of the junction differs from the germline gene, which may be a read error. The chain employs TRBV11-2 and TRBJ2-7, with TRBD1 as a possible D gene (5 bases). CDR1 and CDR2 from the germline V gene are SGHAT and FQNNGV. This CDR3 has 13 residues. Here the CDR3 reads CAGSLGQSYEQYF. CDR3 bases: TGTGCCGGCAGCTTAGGACAATCCTACGAGCAGTACTTC.

This chain connects TRBV7-9 to TRBJ2-1, with D tentatively TRBD2 (5 bases). This CDR3 contains 14 residues. Germline V gene data show CDR1 as SEHNR and CDR2 as FQNEAQ (reference sequence). The V gene lost 1 base and the J gene lost 11 bases, with 15 bases spanning the gap. CDR3 sequence (DNA): TGTGCCAGCAGCTTAGTCCGGGGTCAGAGTCAGCAGTTCTTC. Amino acids: CASSLVRGQSQQFF.

This sequence joins TRBV7-9 and TRBJ2-7; 10 bases match TRBD1. After removal of 4 bases from V and 6 bases from J, the junction contained 9 bases not matched to a gene. CDR1 and CDR2 (germline): SEHNR, FQNEAQ (reference sequence). The CDR3 loop spans 15 amino acids. The CDR3 spells CASSSTGTGDGEQYF. The CDR3 bases are TGTGCCAGCAGCTCGACCGGGACAGGGGATGGCGAGCAGTACTTC.

This clonotype appeared many times. The V and J genes are TRBV6-2 or TRBV6-3 and TRBJ2-1; the D gene could be TRBD1 or TRBD2 (6 bases each). This CDR3 region has 15 residues. V lost 3 bases to trimming and J lost 9 bases, with 18 bases between them. CDR1 MNHEY and CDR2 SVGEGT come from the germline V gene. The CDR3 loop reads CASSYGGRGRFEQFF. The CDR3 bases are TGTGCCAGCAGTTATGGGGGGCGCGGAAGGTTTGAGCAGTTCTTC.

The rearrangement uses TRBV6-6 and TRBJ2-5; D remains ambiguous. Germline CDR1 MNHNY, CDR2 SVGAGI (reference sequence). Trimming removed 0 bases from V and 7 bases from J, with 12 bases in between. The length of the CDR3 is 14 residues. In nucleotides, the CDR3 is TGTGCCAGCAGTTACTCCGACGGCACGGGGACCCAGTACTTC. It specifies CASSYSDGTGTQYF.

The V gene is TRBV27, the J gene TRBJ2-7; 7 bases are a match to TRBD2. V gave up 3 bases and J gave up 3 bases; unmatched junction bases: 5. CDR3 length: 14 amino acids. Germline loops: CDR1 MNHEY, CDR2 SMNVEV (reference sequence). Here the CDR3 reads CASSFKRDGYEQYF. The CDR3 DNA follows: TGTGCCAGCAGTTTTAAGCGGGACGGCTACGAGCAGTACTTC.

The chain combines TRBV12-3 or TRBV12-4 with TRBJ1-2, with 7 nucleotides matching TRBD1. V shed 5 bases and J 8 bases; nucleotides not matched to a gene: 11. This CDR3 is 14 amino acids long. The CDR3 is CASSQRQGKRGYTF. DNA of the CDR3: TGTGCCAGCAGTCAACGACAGGGAAAGAGGGGCTACACCTTC.

This clonotype was seen more than once but under ten times. The rearrangement uses TRBV4-3 and TRBJ2-5, with no clear D. The closer fit of TRBJ2-1 to the DNA end suggests the J call may be wrong. The CDR3 extends over 14 amino acids. Germline V lookup: CDR1 LGHNA, CDR2 YSLEER. The CDR3 DNA reads as TGCGCCAGCAGCCAAGATCGGAGCGCGAATGAGCAGTTCTTC. It yields the protein CASSQDRSANEQFF.

This chain joins TRBV7-9 and TRBJ2-3, with D unresolved. The CDR3 is 16 amino acids. The ends were cut back, 2 bases at V and 0 bases at J, with 12 bases in the middle. Germline CDR1 and CDR2: SEHNR and FQNEAQ (reference sequence). CDR3 nucleotides: TGTGCCAGCAGCTTACCTCATGGCTTTAGCACAGATACGCAGTATTTT. Translated: CASSLPHGFSTDTQYF.

The rearrangement links TRBV29-1 to TRBJ1-3, with D possibly matching TRBD1 (5 bases). V lost 3 bases and J lost 0, with 6 bases in between. Germline CDR1 reads SQVTM; CDR2 reads ANQGSEA. The CDR3 runs to 13 residues. The CDR3 bases are TGCAGCGTTGACACAGGCTCTGGAAACACCATATATTTT. Translation gives CSVDTGSGNTIYF.